Listed below are T cell receptor beta chains from one sample, sequenced in a study of OX40 agonist ivuxolimab in advanced cancers. Sequencing used immunoSEQ multiplex PCR; TCRdb keeps in-frame clones, though not all of them. The table includes around 60,000 clones, approximately 81% detected once. The sample consisted of CD4+ or CD8+ T cells sorted from blood, taken in a trial of the OX40 agonist ivuxolimab. These receptor sequences come from an adult with an advanced solid tumor such as melanoma, head and neck, liver or kidney cancer. CDR3s include the opening cysteine and the closing phenylalanine or tryptophan. The order of the fields is clone size, V gene, J gene, D gene, CDR3 DNA, CDR3 protein. D genes are given only for firm matches. Clone size is shown for a subset of rows, as once, few, many or a class of expanded clone.

-	TRBV5-1	TRBJ2-2	TRBD2	TGCGCCAGCAGCCTTGGGACTAGCGCGAATTCGGGCGGGGAGCTGTTTTTT	CASSLGTSANSGGELFF
-	TRBV7-6	TRBJ1-3	TRBD1	TGTGCCAGCAGCGCAAGTCAGGGGGCGGCTGGAAACACCATATATTTT	CASSASQGAAGNTIYF
-	TRBV5-4	TRBJ2-7	TRBD2	TGTGCCAGCAGCTTACTTAGCGGGAGCTCCTACGAGCAGTACTTC	CASSLLSGSSYEQYF
once	TRBV7-9	TRBJ1-4	-	TGTGCCAGCGCCTTAAGGAGAGCAACTAATGAAAAACTGTTTTTT	CASALRRATNEKLFF
-	TRBV4-2	TRBJ2-1	-	TGTGCCAGCAGCCAAGGTCAGTTCTTC	CASSQGQFF
-	TRBV29-1	TRBJ2-3	-	TGCAGCGTTGACGGTCCGGGAGAGGGTACGCAGTATTTT	CSVDGPGEGTQYF
few	TRBV28	TRBJ1-5	TRBD1	TGTGCCAGCAGTCGGGACAGGGGTTCATATAGCAATCAGCCCCAGCATTTT	CASSRDRGSYSNQPQHF
-	TRBV6-1	TRBJ2-3	-	TGTGCCAGCAGTGAGACCCCTTTGTCCACAAATTCAGATACGCAGTATTTT	CASSETPLSTNSDTQYF
once	TRBV10-3	TRBJ2-3	-	TGTGCCATCAGTGAGTACGACATTAGCACAGATACGCAGTATTTT	CAISEYDISTDTQYF
-	TRBV9	TRBJ1-1	TRBD1	TGTGCCAGCAGCGTGACAGGGACTTTGGGAACTGAAGCTTTCTTT	CASSVTGTLGTEAFF
-	TRBV6-4	TRBJ2-1	TRBD2	TGTGCCAGCAGTGACTCCGGGACTACTTCCTACAATGAGCAGTTCTTC	CASSDSGTTSYNEQFF
-	TRBV4-3	TRBJ2-3	-	TGCGCCAGCAGCCAAGACGTAACAGATACGCAGTATTTT	CASSQDVTDTQYF
-	TRBV2	TRBJ2-4	TRBD1	TGTGCCAGCGGGAGGACAGGGGAGGAAAACATTCAGTACTTC	CASGRTGEENIQYF
-	TRBV10-3	TRBJ2-5	-	TGTGCCATCAGTGAGCCCGCTGGGGGGCAAGAGACCCAGTACTTC	CAISEPAGGQETQYF
-	TRBV21-1	TRBJ1-1	-	TGTGCCAGCAGCTTGCCCCGACAGGAATGGGACACTTCTGAAGCTTTCTTT	CASSLPRQEWDTSEAFF
-	TRBV6-5	TRBJ1-2	TRBD1	TGTGCCAGCAGGCCCGACAGGGGTGGCTACACCTTC	CASRPDRGGYTF
-	TRBV7-2	TRBJ2-2	TRBD1	TGTGCCAGCAGCCGGGACAGGCCGAGCACCGGGGAGCTGTTTTTT	CASSRDRPSTGELFF